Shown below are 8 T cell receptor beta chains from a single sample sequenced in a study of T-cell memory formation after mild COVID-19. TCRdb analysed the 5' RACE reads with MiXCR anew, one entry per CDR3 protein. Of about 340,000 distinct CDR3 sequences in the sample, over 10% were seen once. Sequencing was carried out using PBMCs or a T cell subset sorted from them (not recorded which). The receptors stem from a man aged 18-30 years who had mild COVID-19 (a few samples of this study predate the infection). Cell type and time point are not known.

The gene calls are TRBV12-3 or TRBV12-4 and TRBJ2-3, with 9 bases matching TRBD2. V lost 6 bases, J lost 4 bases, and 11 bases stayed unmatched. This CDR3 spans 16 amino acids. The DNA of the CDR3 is TGTGCCAGCAGGGGCGGCGGGGGGGGATCCGCAGATACGCAGTATTTT. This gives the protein CASRGGGGGSADTQYF.

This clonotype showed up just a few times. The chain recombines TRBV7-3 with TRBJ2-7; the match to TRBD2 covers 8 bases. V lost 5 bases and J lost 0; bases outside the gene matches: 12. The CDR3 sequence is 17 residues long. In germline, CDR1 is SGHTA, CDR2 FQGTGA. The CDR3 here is CASSPYSGVLSSYEQYV. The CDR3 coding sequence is TGTGCCAGCAGCCCCTATAGCGGGGTACTAAGCTCCTACGAGCAGTACGTC.

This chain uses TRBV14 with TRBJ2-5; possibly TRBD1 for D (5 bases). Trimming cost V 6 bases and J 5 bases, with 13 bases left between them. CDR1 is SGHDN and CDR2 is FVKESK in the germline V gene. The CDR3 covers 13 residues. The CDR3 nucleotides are TGTGCCAGCAGAAAATTGCCAGGGGAGACCCAGTACTTC. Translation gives CASRKLPGETQYF.

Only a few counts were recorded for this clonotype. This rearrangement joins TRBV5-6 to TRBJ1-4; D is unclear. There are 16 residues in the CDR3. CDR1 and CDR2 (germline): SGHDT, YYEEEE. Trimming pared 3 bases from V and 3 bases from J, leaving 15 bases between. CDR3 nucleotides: TGTGCCAGCAGCTCTGACAACCTTCCCTCTAATGAAAAACTGTTTTTT. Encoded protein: CASSSDNLPSNEKLFF.

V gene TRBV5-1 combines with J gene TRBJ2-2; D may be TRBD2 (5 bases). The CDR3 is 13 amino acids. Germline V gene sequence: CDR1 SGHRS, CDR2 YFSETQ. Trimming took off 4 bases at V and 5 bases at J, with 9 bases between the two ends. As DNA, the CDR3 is TGCGCCAGCAGCATCAGAGGGACCGGGGAGCTGTTTTTT. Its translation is CASSIRGTGELFF.

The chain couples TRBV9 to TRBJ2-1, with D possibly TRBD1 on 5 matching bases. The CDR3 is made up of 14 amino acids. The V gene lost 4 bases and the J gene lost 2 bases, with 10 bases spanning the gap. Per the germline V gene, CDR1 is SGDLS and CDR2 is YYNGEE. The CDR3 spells CASSPRVTYNEQFF. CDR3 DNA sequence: TGTGCCAGCAGCCCCAGGGTCACCTACAATGAGCAGTTCTTC.

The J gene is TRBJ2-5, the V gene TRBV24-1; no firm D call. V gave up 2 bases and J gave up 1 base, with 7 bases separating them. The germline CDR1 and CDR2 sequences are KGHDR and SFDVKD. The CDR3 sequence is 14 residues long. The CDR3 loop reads CATSDSVIQETQYF. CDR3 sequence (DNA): TGTGCCACCAGTGATTCAGTAATCCAAGAGACCCAGTACTTC.

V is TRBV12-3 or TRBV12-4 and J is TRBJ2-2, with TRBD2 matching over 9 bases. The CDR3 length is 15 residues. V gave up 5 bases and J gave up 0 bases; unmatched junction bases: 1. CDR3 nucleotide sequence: TGTGCCAGCAGTGGGACTAGCACGAACACCGGGGAGCTGTTTTTT. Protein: CASSGTSTNTGELFF.